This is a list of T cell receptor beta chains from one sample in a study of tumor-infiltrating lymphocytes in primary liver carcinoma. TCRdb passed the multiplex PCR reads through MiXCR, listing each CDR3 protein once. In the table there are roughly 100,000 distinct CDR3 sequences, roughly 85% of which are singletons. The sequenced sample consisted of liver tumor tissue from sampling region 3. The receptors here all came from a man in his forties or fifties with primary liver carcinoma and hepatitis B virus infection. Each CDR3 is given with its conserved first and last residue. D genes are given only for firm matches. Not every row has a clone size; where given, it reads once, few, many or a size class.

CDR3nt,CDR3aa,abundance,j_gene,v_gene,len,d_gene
TGTGCCAGCAGGTCTGGCGGGAGAACTGAGCAGTTCTTC,CASRSGGRTEQFF,-,TRBJ2-1,TRBV6-2/TRBV6-3,13,TRBD2
TGTGCCAGCAGGGGGACTAGCGGAGTTACAGATACGCAGTATTTT,CASRGTSGVTDTQYF,-,TRBJ2-3,TRBV10-3,15,TRBD2
TGTGCTACCCGGACCTTCGGGGGAGTGTACGAGCAGTACTTC,CATRTFGGVYEQYF,-,TRBJ2-7,TRBV10-3,14,-
TGTGCCAGCAGCCTCGGGAGCGGATTCCACAATGAACAGTTCTTC,CASSLGSGFHNEQFF,-,TRBJ2-1,TRBV28,15,-
TGTGTCAGCAGTTCCTGGGACAGGGGGGACTATACCTTC,CVSSSWDRGDYTF,few,TRBJ1-2,TRBV12-3/TRBV12-4,13,TRBD1
TGCGCCAGCAGTATAGCGGCTAGCGGGAGGACTGGTGAGACCCAGTACTTC,CASSIAASGRTGETQYF,-,TRBJ2-5,TRBV4-3,17,TRBD2
TGCGCCAGCAGCCAAGTTGGGGCCAACGTCCTGACTTTC,CASSQVGANVLTF,medium-sized,TRBJ2-6,TRBV4-1,13,-
TGCAGCGTTGTTTCGGGAGGTCAGAAGACCCAGTACTTC,CSVVSGGQKTQYF,-,TRBJ2-5,TRBV29-1,13,TRBD2
TGTGTCAGCAGCATCACAGGGGGTAGAGAGACCCAGTACTTC,CVSSITGGRETQYF,-,TRBJ2-5,TRBV7-8,14,TRBD1
TGTGCCAGCATGCCACTACAGGCCGAACAGTACTTC,CASMPLQAEQYF,once,TRBJ2-7,TRBV28,12,-